Described below is a single T cell receptor (beta chain) sequence and its context. V trimming: 5 bases; J trimming: 3 bases; junction bases outside the gene matches: 6. Germline lookup yields CDR1 MNHNY and CDR2 SVGAGI (reference sequence). This CDR3 contains 18 residues. Seattle patients were enrolled while actively infected and followed longitudinally. This record belongs to a study of blood T cell repertoires in COVID-19. In the study overall: The analysed material was cDNA or gDNA that came from T cells, B-cell-depleted T cells, or PBMCs.

Method: immunoSEQ multiplex PCR; TCRdb's copy keeps in-frame clones and lacks some. The sample holds 200,000 to 300,000 clones; approximately 86% are singletons and the top ten take more than 4.5%. This chain connects TRBV6-6 to TRBJ2-6, with 14 bases aligning to TRBD2. This clonotype was obtained from a woman aged 55 to 70 with COVID-19, enrolled during active disease. The specimen was peripheral blood. The CDR3: CASSHGTSGRGGANVLTF. CDR3 DNA sequence: TGTGCCAGCAGTCACGGGACTAGCGGGAGAGGTGGGGCCAACGTCCTGACTTTC.